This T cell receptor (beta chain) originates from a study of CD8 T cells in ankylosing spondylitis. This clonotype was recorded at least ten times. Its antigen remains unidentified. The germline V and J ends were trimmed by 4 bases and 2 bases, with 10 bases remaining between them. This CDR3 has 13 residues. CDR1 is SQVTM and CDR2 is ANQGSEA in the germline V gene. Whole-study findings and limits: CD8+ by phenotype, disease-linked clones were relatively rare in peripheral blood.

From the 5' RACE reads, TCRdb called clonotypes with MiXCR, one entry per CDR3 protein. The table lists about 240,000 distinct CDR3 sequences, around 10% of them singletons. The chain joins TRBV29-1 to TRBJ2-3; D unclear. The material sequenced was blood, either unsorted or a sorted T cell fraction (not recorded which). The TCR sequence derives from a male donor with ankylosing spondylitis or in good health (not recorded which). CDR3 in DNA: TGCAGCGTTGTCCCTACCTTCACAGATACGCAGTATTTT. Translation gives CSVVPTFTDTQYF.